Included here is one T cell receptor beta chain sequence, with context. This sample was taken from a study of blood T cell repertoires in COVID-19. Germline CDR1 KGHSH, CDR2 LQKENI. The CDR3 consists of 16 residues. The ends lost 0 bases at V and 1 base at J; junction bases unmatched: 0. Produced via immunoSEQ multiplex PCR; TCRdb's table is partial and in-frame only. Seen here are under 250,000 clones, 81% observed once, and the top ten hold approximately 9%. The TCR originated in a woman between 50 and 59 years old with acute COVID-19. This chain uses TRBV18 with TRBJ2-3; 11 positions match TRBD2. The sequenced material came from PBMCs or T cells enriched from blood (not recorded which). The CDR3 DNA follows: TGTGCCAGCTCACCACCGGGACTAGCGGGCACAGATACGCAGTATTTT. Protein sequence: CASSPPGLAGTDTQYF. The variable domain in full, with the rest retrieved from reference TRBV18 and TRBJ2-3, is NAGVMQNPRHLVRRRGQEARLRCSPMKGHSHVYWYRQLPEEGLKFMVYLQKENIIDESGMPKERFSAEFPKEGPSILRIQQVVRGDSAAYFCASSPPGLAGTDTQYFGPGTRLTVL.